This is a list of T cell receptor beta chains from one sample in a study of cytomegalovirus exposure and HLA in healthy donors. The method was immunoSEQ multiplex PCR; TCRdb's version includes in-frame clones alone and lacks a portion of them. The table records tens of thousands of clones, roughly 80% of them present only once. Sequences were obtained from PBMCs. These receptor sequences come from a woman younger than 30 in good health and CMV-seropositive. Both conserved end residues are part of each CDR3. Fields, in order: J gene, clone size, V gene, D gene, CDR3 protein, CDR3 DNA. D genes are given only for firm matches. Size is stated for part of the rows, as once, few or many counts, or as a class when the clone is expanded.

j_call: TRBJ2-2
clone_size: -
v_call: TRBV5-6
d_call: TRBD2
cdr3_aa: CASSLRTSGGALTGELFF
cdr3_nt: TGTGCCAGCAGCTTACGGACTAGCGGGGGGGCCCTCACCGGGGAGCTGTTTTTT

j_call: TRBJ1-2
clone_size: -
v_call: TRBV28
d_call: TRBD1
cdr3_aa: CASSIDRDGYTF
cdr3_nt: TGTGCCAGCAGTATTGACAGGGATGGCTACACCTTC

j_call: TRBJ1-3
clone_size: -
v_call: TRBV11-2
d_call: -
cdr3_aa: CASSLDQTERNTIYF
cdr3_nt: TGTGCCAGCAGCTTAGATCAGACAGAAAGAAACACCATATATTTT

j_call: TRBJ1-3
clone_size: -
v_call: TRBV4-2
d_call: -
cdr3_aa: CASSQEGLSGNTIYF
cdr3_nt: TGTGCCAGCAGCCAAGAAGGACTTTCTGGAAACACCATATATTTT

j_call: TRBJ1-4
clone_size: -
v_call: TRBV27
d_call: -
cdr3_aa: CASSGTGSNEKLFF
cdr3_nt: TGTGCCAGCAGTGGGACTGGATCGAATGAAAAACTGTTTTTT

j_call: TRBJ1-5
clone_size: -
v_call: TRBV6-1
d_call: -
cdr3_aa: CASSALYSNQPQHF
cdr3_nt: TGTGCCAGCAGTGCCTTATATAGCAATCAGCCCCAGCATTTT

j_call: TRBJ2-1
clone_size: -
v_call: TRBV6-5
d_call: -
cdr3_aa: CASSLRLGSYNEQFF
cdr3_nt: TGTGCCAGCAGTTTGCGACTTGGCTCCTACAATGAGCAGTTCTTC

j_call: TRBJ2-3
clone_size: -
v_call: TRBV7-9
d_call: TRBD1
cdr3_aa: CASSPLWGQGANLADTQYF
cdr3_nt: TGTGCCAGCAGCCCCTTATGGGGACAGGGGGCAAATTTGGCAGATACGCAGTATTTT

j_call: TRBJ1-2
clone_size: once
v_call: TRBV28
d_call: TRBD1
cdr3_aa: CASNGQGYGYTF
cdr3_nt: TGTGCCAGCAATGGACAGGGCTATGGCTACACCTTC

j_call: TRBJ2-2
clone_size: -
v_call: TRBV29-1
d_call: -
cdr3_aa: CSVGRGSTGELFF
cdr3_nt: TGCAGCGTTGGTCGGGGTTCCACCGGGGAGCTGTTTTTT

j_call: TRBJ2-6
clone_size: -
v_call: TRBV5-5
d_call: -
cdr3_aa: CASSLESRGGANVLTF
cdr3_nt: TGTGCCAGCAGCTTGGAGAGCAGGGGTGGGGCCAACGTCCTGACTTTC

j_call: TRBJ1-1
clone_size: -
v_call: TRBV2
d_call: TRBD1
cdr3_aa: CANDRGYLNTEAFF
cdr3_nt: TGTGCCAACGACAGGGGCTACTTGAACACTGAAGCTTTCTTT

j_call: TRBJ2-5
clone_size: -
v_call: TRBV11-2
d_call: -
cdr3_aa: CASSPQGPVIETQYF
cdr3_nt: TGTGCCAGCAGCCCACAGGGCCCGGTGATAGAGACCCAGTACTTC

j_call: TRBJ1-6
clone_size: -
v_call: TRBV27
d_call: TRBD1
cdr3_aa: CASSSRDRVSPLHF
cdr3_nt: TGTGCCAGCAGTTCCCGGGACAGGGTCTCACCCCTCCACTTT

j_call: TRBJ2-1
clone_size: few
v_call: TRBV5-4
d_call: TRBD2
cdr3_aa: CASSWTSGVGDNEQFF
cdr3_nt: TGTGCCAGCAGCTGGACTAGCGGGGTGGGGGACAATGAGCAGTTCTTC

j_call: TRBJ2-3
clone_size: -
v_call: TRBV11-3
d_call: -
cdr3_aa: CASSLGGTGSTDTQYF
cdr3_nt: TGTGCCAGCAGCTTAGGGGGTACAGGGAGCACAGATACGCAGTATTTT